This T cell receptor beta chain appears in the sequencing data of a study of blood T cell repertoires in COVID-19. For the study at large: Samples taken during acute and convalescent COVID-19 were collected in the United States, Italy and Spain. PBMCs, B-cell-depleted T cells, or T cells provided the cDNA or gDNA that made up the material.

Using immunoSEQ multiplex PCR, the repertoire was profiled, and TCRdb retains in-frame clones only, with some absent. The sample lists about 380,000 clones, about 90% occurring once. CDR3 size: 18 residues. V gave up 4 bases and J gave up 7 bases; unmatched junction bases: 15. The germline gives CDR1 MNHEY, CDR2 SVGEGT. Recruitment covered about 25 US areas and drew participants whose ages spanned roughly 18 to 100 years. Cohorts were based on clinical histories the participants reported. Sample: PBMCs or T cells enriched from blood (not recorded which). The sequence was obtained from a man younger than 40 who had recovered from COVID-19. This chain uses TRBV6-2 or TRBV6-3 with TRBJ1-4; 10 bases match TRBD1. CDR3 nucleotides: TGTGCCAGCAGTTCCGGCGGGACAGGGGCGATGGTGGCTGAAAAACTGTTTTTT. Translating gives CASSSGGTGAMVAEKLFF.